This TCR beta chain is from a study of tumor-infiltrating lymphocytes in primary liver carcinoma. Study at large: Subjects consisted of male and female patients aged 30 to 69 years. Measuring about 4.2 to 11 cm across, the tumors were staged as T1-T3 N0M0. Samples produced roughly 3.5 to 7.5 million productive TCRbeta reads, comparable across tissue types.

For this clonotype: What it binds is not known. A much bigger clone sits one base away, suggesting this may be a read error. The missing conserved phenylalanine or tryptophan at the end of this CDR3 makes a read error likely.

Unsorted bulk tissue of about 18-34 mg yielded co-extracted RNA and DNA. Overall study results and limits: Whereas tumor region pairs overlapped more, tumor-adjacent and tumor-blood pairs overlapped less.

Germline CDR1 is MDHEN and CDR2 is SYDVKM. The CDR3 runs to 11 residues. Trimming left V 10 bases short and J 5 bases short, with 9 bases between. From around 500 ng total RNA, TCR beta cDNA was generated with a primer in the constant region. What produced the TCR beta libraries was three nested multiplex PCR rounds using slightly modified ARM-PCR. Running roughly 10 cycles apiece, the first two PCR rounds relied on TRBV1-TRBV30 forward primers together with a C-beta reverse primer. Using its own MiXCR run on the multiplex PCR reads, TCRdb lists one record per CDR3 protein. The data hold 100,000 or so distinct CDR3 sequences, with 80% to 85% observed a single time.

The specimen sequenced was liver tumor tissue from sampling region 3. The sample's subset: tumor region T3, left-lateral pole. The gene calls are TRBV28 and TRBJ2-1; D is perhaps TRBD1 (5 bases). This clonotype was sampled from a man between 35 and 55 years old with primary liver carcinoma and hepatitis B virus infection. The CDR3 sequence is CATNRNNEQFL. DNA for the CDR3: TGTGCCACCAACAGGAACAATGAGCAGTTCTTA.